Included here is one T cell receptor beta chain sequence, with context. The antigen this receptor binds is unknown. Base qualities were left out, and no much larger clone turns up one base away. Donors formed part of the validation cohort, which comprised about 120 subjects and was distinct from the first cohort of fewer than 750 subjects. As encoded in the germline V gene, CDR1 is ENHRY while CDR2 is SYGVKD. V lost 10 bases and J lost 3 bases, and the count of bases not matched to a germline gene is 8. The CDR3 runs 14 residues from the cysteine to the phenylalanine. Left in the record is the CDR3 DNA by itself, 42 bases read in frame from the first base. The sample comes from a study of cytomegalovirus exposure and HLA in healthy donors (dated by TCRdb to about 2017). At the level of the whole study: The 670 or so repertoires of the first cohort and the roughly 120 validation repertoires were produced on the same platform, according to a later analysis. The study aimed to test whether cataloging public T cell receptors could reveal signatures of past pathogen exposure. Besides the first cohort of roughly 640 subjects, a separate validation cohort made up of 120 different subjects was used. To predict cytomegalovirus infection status, the study combined high-throughput TCR immunosequencing, statistical association of individual TCRs with disease status, and machine learning.

What the authors observed across the whole study: The authors suggested that the approach could potentially be extended to other disease states and immunological phenotypes. Subsequent analysis determined that TCRs grouped into clusters in the first cohort also showed a tendency toward co-occurrence across the roughly 130 validation repertoires, and roughly 95% of cluster scores exceeded 0. In vitro tests confirmed that three of the cytomegalovirus-associated TCR beta chains recognize cytomegalovirus antigens. A later analysis had no HLA typing for the validation cohort, so co-occurrence there was scored across all 110 or so repertoires. The study listed approximately 160 TCR beta chains as associated with cytomegalovirus. In both the original and validation cohorts, the classifier was reported to diagnose cytomegalovirus status with high specificity and sensitivity. Most TCR sequences were seen in very few donors, while some public TCRs were found in many individuals.

The protocol used for the library was the immunoSEQ multiplex PCR assay. The source study handled its data this way. To diagnose cytomegalovirus status from the catalog of TCR beta chain sequences, a statistical classification framework was built. TCRdb's version of the immuneACCESS table is confined to in-frame rearrangements and falls short of the full clone set. An unresolved V gene accounts for under half of the shortfall where checked; the remainder is of unknown origin. V and J calls and clone size are copied from that table; D and trimming were computed from the DNA. In all, the sample holds tens of thousands of clones, and 85% to 95% of those were seen once. The biggest ten clones account for around 5.8% of the sample.

Recombination linked TRBV10-3 to TRBJ2-7, with 11 junctional bases fitting TRBD1. The receptor was derived from a woman younger than 30 in good health and CMV-seronegative. Sample: PBMCs. CDR3 sequence: CATGLGTGGYEQYF. The nucleotide sequence reads as follows: TGTGCCACCGGTTTAGGGACAGGGGGCTACGAGCAGTACTTC.